This T cell receptor (beta chain) was captured in a study of CD8 T cells in ankylosing spondylitis. Overall study results and limits: Certain motif variants had earlier been reported in reactive arthritis synovial fluid and blood. Peripheral blood samples showed relatively rare disease-linked clones, and these clones were CD8+. Researchers reportedly found disease-linked clones significantly enriched in matched ankylosing spondylitis synovial fluid.

This clonotype has a count of ten or more. Its antigen is unknown. Germline V gene data show CDR1 as SGHTA and CDR2 as FQGTGA. V was pared by 4 bases and J by 3 bases, with 9 bases between. The CDR3 has 14 residues. The TCR beta libraries were generated through quantitative 5'-RACE incorporating molecular barcodes. TCRdb itself ran the 5' RACE reads through MiXCR, one entry per CDR3 protein. The repertoire includes about 140,000 distinct CDR3 sequences, roughly 30% of them detected once, and about 5.5% sits in the top ten. The clonotype comes from a male donor with ankylosing spondylitis. Sequencing was carried out using synovial fluid, either unsorted or a sorted T cell fraction (not recorded which). The chain carries TRBV7-3 and TRBJ2-2; tentative D call: TRBD1 (5 bases). The CDR3 DNA sequence: TGTGCCAGCAGCTCTGTCAGGGACACCGGGGAGCTGTTTTTT. This translates into CASSSVRDTGELFF.